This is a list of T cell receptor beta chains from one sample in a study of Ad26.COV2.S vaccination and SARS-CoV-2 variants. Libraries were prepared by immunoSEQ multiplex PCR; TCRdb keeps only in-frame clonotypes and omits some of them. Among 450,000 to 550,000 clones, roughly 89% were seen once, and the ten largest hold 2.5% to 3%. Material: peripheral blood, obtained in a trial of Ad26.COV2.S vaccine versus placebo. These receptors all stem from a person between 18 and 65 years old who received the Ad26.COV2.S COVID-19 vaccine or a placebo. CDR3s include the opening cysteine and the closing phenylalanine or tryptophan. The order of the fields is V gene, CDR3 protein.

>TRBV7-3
CASSLIGTRNTGELFF
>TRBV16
CASSQSGSSGGDRAFGNEQFF
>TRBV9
CASSSREDYEQYF
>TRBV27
CASRPLARYLDTQYF
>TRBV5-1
CASSLVPGNTEAFF
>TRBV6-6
CASSYSVGPPYEQYF
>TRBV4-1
CASSQVWSGNTEAFF
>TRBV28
CASTYQIRGKGKLFF
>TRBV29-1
CSVLGIETQYF
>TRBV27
CASSAGTSSYNEQFF
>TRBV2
CASKQGSILGEAFF
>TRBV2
CASSSKGLRETQYF
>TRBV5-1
CASSLVGSQPQHF
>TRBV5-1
CASSLSGPLDYEQYF
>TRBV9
CASSRTGGLEKLFF
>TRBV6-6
CASSYQGSDSPLHF
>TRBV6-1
CASSDAPLRDTQYF
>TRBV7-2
CASSSTEGEQYF
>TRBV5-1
CASSLGPRQGALNTEAFF
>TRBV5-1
CASSLEGQGLSQYF
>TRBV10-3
CAISVALNQPQHF
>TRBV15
CATSRGGLAETQYF
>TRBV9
CASSVDPLSYEQYF
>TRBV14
CASSLQLTGELFF
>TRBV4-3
CASSHDDSTNEKLFF
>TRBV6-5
CASSPTIRGYNEQFF
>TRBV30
CAHRPGAGRETQYF
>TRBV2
CASHRDRRSEQYF
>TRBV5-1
CASSNNREETYEQYF
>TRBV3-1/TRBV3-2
CASSQTSGNTGELFF
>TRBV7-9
CASSLRDRGLFEQYF
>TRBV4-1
CASGENRGQETQYF
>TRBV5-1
CASSLNPSGLAGEYEQFF
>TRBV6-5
CATSRQNYGYTF
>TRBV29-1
CSGGGSNYGYTF
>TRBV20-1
CSQGSGYGYTF
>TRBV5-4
CASSPPTGNTGELFF
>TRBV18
CASSPRYIQETQYF
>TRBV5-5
CASSWTFMNTEAFF
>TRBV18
CASSPPNAWGVGNSPLLHF
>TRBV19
CASSIGPGSNQPQHF
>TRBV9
CASSVEGHGELFF
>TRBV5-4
CASSVNLGLADTQYF
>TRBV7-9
CASSSLYNTIYF
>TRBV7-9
CASSFPGTGEWDTEAFF
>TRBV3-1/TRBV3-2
CASSPDRRGTQYF
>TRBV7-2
CASTFGDVKPQHF
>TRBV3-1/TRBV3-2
CASSQEIGWTLSNYGYTF
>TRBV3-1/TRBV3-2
CASSQGQGIGYEQYF
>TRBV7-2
CASSLTFSGGESTDTQYF